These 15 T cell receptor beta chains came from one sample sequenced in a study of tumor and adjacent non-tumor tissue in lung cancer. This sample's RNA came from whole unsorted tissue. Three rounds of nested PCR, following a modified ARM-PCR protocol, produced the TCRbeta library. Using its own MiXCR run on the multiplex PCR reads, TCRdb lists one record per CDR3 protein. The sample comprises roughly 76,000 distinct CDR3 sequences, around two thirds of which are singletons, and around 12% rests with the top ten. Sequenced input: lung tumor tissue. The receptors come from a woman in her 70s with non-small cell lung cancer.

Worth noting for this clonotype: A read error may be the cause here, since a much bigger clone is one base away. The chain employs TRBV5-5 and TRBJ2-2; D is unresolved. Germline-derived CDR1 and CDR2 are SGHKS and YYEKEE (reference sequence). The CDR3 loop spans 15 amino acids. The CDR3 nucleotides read TGTACCAGCAGCCTCTTGGTTGCGTCTACCGGGGAGCTGTTTTTT. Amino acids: CTSSLLVASTGELFF.

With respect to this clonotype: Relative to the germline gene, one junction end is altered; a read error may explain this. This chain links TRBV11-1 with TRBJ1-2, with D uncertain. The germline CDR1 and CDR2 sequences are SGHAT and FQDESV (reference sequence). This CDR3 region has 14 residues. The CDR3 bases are TGTGCCAGCAGTCATTGGGGAGTTGGCTGTGGCTATACCTTC. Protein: CASSHWGVGCGYTF.

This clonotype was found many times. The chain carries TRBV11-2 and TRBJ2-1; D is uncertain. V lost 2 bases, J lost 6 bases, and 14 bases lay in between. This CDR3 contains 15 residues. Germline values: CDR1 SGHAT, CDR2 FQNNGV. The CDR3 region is CASSLLVVGANEQFF. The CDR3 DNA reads TGTGCCAGCAGCTTACTAGTGGTGGGCGCCAATGAGCAGTTCTTC.

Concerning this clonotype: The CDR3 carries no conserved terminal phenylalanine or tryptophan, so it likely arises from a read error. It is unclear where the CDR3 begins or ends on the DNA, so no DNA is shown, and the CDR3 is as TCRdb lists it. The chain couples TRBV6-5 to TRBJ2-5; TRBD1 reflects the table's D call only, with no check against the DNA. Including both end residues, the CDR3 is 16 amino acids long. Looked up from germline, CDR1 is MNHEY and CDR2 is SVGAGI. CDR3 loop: CASSYSLGKGEETHYL.

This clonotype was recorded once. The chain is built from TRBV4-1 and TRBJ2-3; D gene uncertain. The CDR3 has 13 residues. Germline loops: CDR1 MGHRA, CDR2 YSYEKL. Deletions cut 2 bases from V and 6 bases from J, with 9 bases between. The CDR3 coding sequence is TGCGCCAGCAGCCAATGTGTCATTGATACGCAGTATTTT. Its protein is CASSQCVIDTQYF.

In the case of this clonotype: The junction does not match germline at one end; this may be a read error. CDR3 loop: CSVELGGHYEQYF. The CDR3 nucleotides read TGTAGCGTTGAACTCGGGGGCCACTACGAGCAGTACTTC. The chain recombines TRBV29-1 with TRBJ2-7; possibly TRBD1 or TRBD2 for D (6 bases each). The CDR3 loop spans 13 amino acids. CDR1 is SQVTM and CDR2 is ANQGSEA in the germline V gene.

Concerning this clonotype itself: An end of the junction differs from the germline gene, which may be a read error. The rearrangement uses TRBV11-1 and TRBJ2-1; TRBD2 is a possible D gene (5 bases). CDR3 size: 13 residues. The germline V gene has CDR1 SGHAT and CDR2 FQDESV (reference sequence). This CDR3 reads CPSSHLSRGEQFF. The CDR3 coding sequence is TGTCCCAGCAGTCACCTTTCCCGGGGTGAACAGTTCTTC.

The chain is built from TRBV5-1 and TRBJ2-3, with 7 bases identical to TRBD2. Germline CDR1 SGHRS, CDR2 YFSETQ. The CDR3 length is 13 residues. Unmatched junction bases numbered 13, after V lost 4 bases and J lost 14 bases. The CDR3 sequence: CASSRDYTDTLYF. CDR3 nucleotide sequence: TGCGCCAGCAGCCGGGACTACACAGATACACTGTATTTT.

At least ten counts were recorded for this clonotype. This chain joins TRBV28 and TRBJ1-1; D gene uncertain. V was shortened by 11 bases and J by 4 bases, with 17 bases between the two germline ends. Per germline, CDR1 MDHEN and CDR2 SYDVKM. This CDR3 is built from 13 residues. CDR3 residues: CAALGAHATEAFF. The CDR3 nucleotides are TGTGCCGCATTAGGAGCTCACGCCACTGAAGCTTTCTTT.

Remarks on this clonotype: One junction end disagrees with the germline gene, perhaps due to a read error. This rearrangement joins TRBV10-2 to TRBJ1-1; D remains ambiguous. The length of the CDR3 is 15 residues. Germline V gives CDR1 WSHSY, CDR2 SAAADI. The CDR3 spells CASTEWSTLNTETFF. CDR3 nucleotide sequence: TGCGCCAGCACTGAGTGGAGCACTCTGAATACTGAAACTTTCTTT.

CDR3 in amino acids: CASSLGGSGNKHEQFF. DNA of the CDR3: TGTGCCAGCAGTTTAGGCGGTAGCGGGAACAAGCATGAGCAGTTCTTC. The chain recombines TRBV12-3 or TRBV12-4 with TRBJ2-1; 8 nucleotides align to TRBD2. The CDR3 loop spans 16 amino acids. With 1 base clipped from V and 8 bases from J, the junction kept 10 bases outside the gene matches.

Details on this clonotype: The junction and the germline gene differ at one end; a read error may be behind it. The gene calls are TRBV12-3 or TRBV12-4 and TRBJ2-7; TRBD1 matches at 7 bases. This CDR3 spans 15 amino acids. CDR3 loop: CASSPRQGVPYEQHF. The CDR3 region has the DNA TGTGCCAGCAGTCCGAGACAGGGAGTTCCATACGAGCAGCACTTC.

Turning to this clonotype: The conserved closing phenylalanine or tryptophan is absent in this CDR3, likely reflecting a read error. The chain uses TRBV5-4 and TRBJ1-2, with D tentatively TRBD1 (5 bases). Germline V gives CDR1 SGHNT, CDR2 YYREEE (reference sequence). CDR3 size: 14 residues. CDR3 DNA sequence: TGTGTCAGCAGCTTGCAAGGGGTTCTCTCTGGCTACACCCTC. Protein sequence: CVSSLQGVLSGYTL.

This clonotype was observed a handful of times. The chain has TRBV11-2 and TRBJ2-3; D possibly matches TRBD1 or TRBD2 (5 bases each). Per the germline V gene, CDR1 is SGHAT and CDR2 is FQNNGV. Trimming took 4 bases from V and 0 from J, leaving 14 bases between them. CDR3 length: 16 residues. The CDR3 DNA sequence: TGTGCCAGCAGCTCACATTACAGGACTAGCACAGATACGCAGTATTTT. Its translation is CASSSHYRTSTDTQYF.

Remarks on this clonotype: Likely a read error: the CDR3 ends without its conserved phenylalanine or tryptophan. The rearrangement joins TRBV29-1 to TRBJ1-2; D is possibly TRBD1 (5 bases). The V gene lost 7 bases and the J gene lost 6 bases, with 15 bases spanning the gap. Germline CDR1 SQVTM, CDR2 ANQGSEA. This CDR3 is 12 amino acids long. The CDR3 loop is CSARGLCDGYTL. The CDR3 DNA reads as TGCAGCGCCCGGGGACTGTGCGATGGCTACACCCTC.